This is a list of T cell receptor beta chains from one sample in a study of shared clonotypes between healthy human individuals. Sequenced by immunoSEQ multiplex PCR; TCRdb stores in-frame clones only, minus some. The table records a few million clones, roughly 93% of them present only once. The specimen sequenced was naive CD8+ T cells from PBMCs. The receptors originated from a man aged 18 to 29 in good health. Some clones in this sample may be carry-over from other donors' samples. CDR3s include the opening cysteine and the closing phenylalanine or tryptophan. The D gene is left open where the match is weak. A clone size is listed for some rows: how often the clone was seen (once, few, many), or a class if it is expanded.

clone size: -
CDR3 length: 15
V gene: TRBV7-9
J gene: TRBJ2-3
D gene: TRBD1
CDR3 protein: CASRKPGQDTDTQYF
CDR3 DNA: TGTGCCAGCAGGAAACCGGGACAGGACACAGATACGCAGTATTTT

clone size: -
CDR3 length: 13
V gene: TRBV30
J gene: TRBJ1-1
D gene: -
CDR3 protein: CAWSYRVDTEAFF
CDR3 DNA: TGTGCCTGGAGTTACAGGGTGGACACTGAAGCTTTCTTT

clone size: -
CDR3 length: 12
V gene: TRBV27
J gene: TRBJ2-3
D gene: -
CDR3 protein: CASSEPGHQWYF
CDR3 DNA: TGTGCCAGCAGTGAGCCGGGACACCAGTGGTATTTT

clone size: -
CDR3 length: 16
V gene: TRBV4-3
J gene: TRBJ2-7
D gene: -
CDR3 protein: CASSQDSWGHSYEQYF
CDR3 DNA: TGCGCCAGCAGCCAAGATAGTTGGGGGCACTCCTACGAGCAGTACTTC

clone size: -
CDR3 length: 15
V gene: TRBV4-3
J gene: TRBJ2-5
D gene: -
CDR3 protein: CASSQFGGPQETQYF
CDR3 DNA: TGCGCCAGCAGCCAATTCGGGGGACCCCAAGAGACCCAGTACTTC

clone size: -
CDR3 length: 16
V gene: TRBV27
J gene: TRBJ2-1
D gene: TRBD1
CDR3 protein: CASSLSLGTEFNEQFF
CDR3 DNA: TGTGCCAGCAGTTTATCGCTTGGGACAGAGTTCAATGAGCAGTTCTTC

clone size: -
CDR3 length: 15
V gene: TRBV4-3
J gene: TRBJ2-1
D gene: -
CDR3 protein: CASSQDTGAYNEQFF
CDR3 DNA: TGCGCCAGCAGCCAAGATACGGGGGCCTACAATGAGCAGTTCTTC

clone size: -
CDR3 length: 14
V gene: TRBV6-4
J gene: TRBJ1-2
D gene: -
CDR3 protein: CASRDHRDPYGYTF
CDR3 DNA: TGTGCCAGCAGAGACCACAGGGATCCCTATGGCTACACCTTC

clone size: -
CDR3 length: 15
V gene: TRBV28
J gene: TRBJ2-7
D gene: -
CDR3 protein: CASVGRTSKYNEQYF
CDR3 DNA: TGTGCCAGCGTTGGTAGGACCTCCAAATATAACGAGCAGTACTTC

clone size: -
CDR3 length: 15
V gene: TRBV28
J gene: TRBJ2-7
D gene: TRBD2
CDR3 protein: CASTITLAGEYEQYF
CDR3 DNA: TGTGCCAGCACCATAACCCTAGCGGGAGAGTACGAGCAGTACTTC

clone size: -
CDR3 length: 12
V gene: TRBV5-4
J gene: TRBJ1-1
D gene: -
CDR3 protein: CASSFLGTEAFF
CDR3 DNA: TGTGCCAGCAGCTTCTTGGGCACTGAAGCTTTCTTT

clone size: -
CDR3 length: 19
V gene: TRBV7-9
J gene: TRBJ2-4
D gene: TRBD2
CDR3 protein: CASSPGLAEEIIAKNIQYF
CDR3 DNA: TGTGCCAGCAGCCCGGGACTAGCGGAGGAAATCATAGCCAAAAACATTCAGTACTTC

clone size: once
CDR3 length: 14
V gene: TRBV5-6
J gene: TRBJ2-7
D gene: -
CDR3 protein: CASSFGTGSYEQYF
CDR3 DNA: TGTGCCAGCAGCTTTGGGACGGGATCCTACGAGCAGTACTTC

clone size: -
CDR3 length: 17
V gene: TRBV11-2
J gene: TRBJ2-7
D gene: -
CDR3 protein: CASSQGPIALMSYEQYF
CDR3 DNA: TGTGCCAGCAGCCAGGGCCCCATAGCGTTAATGTCCTACGAGCAGTACTTC

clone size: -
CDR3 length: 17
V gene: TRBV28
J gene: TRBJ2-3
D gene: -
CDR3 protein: CASSPAAAPSSTDTQYF
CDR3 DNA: TGTGCCAGCAGTCCCGCTGCGGCTCCATCTAGCACAGATACGCAGTATTTT

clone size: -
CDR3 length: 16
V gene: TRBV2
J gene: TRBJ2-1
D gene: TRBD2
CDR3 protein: CASSEEGGSSYNEQFF
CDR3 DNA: TGTGCCAGCAGTGAAGAGGGCGGGAGCTCCTACAATGAGCAGTTCTTC

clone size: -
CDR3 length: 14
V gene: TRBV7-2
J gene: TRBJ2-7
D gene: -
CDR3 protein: CASSFGGSSYEQYF
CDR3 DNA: TGTGCCAGCAGCTTTGGCGGTAGCTCCTACGAGCAGTACTTC

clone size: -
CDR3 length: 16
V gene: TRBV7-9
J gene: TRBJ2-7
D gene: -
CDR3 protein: CASSPKIGGSWGEQYF
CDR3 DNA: TGTGCCAGCAGCCCGAAAATCGGGGGTTCGTGGGGCGAGCAGTACTTC

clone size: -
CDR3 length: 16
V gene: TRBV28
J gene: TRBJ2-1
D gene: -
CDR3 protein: CASSPQAGGDDNEQFF
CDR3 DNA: TGTGCCAGCAGTCCCCAGGCTGGCGGGGACGACAATGAGCAGTTCTTC

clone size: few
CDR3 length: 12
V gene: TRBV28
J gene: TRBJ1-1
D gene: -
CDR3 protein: CASSFRSSEAFF
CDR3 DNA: TGTGCCAGCAGTTTTAGGAGTTCCGAAGCTTTCTTT

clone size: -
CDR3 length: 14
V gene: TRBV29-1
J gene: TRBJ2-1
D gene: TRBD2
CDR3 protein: CSVVGTSGSGEQFF
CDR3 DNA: TGCAGCGTTGTGGGGACTAGCGGGAGTGGGGAGCAGTTCTTC

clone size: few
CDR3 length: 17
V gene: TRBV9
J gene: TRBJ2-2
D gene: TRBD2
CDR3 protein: CASSVGGTSANTGELFF
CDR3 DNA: TGTGCCAGCAGCGTAGGTGGGACTAGCGCGAACACCGGGGAGCTGTTTTTT

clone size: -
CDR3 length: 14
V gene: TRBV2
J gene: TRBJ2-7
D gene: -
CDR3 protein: CASSDFRGGNEQYF
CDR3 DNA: TGTGCCAGCAGTGATTTTAGGGGGGGAAACGAGCAGTACTTC

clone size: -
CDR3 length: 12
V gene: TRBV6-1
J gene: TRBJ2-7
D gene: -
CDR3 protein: CALKGVLYEQYF
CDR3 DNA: TGTGCCCTTAAGGGAGTTCTATACGAGCAGTACTTC

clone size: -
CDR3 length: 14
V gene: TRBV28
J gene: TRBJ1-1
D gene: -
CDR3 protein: CASSLHTGRTEAFF
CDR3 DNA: TGTGCCAGCAGTTTACATACAGGGAGGACTGAAGCTTTCTTT

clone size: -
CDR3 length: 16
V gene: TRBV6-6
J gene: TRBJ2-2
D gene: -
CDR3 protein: CASSYQGVLGTGELFF
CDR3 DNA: TGTGCCAGCAGTTACCAAGGGGTATTGGGCACCGGGGAGCTGTTTTTT

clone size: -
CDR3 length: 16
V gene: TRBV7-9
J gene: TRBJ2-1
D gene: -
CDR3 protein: CASSSRAYPGINEQFF
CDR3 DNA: TGTGCCAGCAGCTCTCGAGCCTACCCTGGGATCAATGAGCAGTTCTTC

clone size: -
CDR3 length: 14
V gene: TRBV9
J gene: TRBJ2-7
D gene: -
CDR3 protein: CASSPRDRMYEQYF
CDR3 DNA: TGTGCCAGCAGCCCTAGAGACAGGATGTACGAGCAGTACTTC

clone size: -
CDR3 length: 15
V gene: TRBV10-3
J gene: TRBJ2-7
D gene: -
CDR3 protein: CATLIAVTSSYEQYF
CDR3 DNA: TGTGCCACCTTGATAGCGGTTACAAGCTCCTACGAGCAGTACTTC

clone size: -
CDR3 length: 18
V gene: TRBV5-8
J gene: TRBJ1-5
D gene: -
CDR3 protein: CASSLTGTAVYSNQPQHF
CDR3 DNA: TGTGCCAGCAGCTTGACCGGGACCGCTGTTTATAGCAATCAGCCCCAGCATTTT

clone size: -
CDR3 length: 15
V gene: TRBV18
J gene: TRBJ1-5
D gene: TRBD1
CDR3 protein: CASSPGQGDNQPQHF
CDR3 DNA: TGTGCCAGCTCGCCTGGACAGGGCGACAATCAGCCCCAGCATTTT

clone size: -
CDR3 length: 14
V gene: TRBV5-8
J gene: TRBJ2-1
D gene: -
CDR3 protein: CASSLIKPGLEQFF
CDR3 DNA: TGTGCCAGCAGCCTAATAAAACCGGGACTTGAGCAGTTCTTC

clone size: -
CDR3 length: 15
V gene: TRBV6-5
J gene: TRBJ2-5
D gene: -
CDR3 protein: CASSYSPGTQETQYF
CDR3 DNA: TGTGCCAGCAGTTACTCGCCGGGGACCCAAGAGACCCAGTACTTC

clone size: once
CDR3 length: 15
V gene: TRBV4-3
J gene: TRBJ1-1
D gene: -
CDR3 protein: CASSQAEGKDTEAFF
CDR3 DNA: TGCGCCAGCAGCCAAGCAGAGGGGAAGGACACTGAAGCTTTCTTT

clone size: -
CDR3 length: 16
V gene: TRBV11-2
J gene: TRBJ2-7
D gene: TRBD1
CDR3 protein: CASSLGTGSSSYEQYF
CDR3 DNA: TGTGCCAGCAGCTTAGGGACAGGGTCCTCTAGCTACGAGCAGTACTTC